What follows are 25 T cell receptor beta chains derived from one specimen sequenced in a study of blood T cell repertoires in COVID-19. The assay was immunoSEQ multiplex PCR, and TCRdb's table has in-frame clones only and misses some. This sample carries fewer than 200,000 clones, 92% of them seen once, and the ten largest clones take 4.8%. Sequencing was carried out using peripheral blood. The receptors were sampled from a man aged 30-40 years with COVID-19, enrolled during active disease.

CDR3 in amino acids: CASSEQGQAGNQPQHF. CDR3 bases: TGTGCCAGCAGTGAGCAGGGACAGGCCGGCAATCAGCCCCAGCATTTT. V usage is TRBV6-1 and J usage is TRBJ1-5, with TRBD1 identical over 8 bases. J lost 2 bases, V lost 3 bases, and 6 bases had no gene match. The CDR3 totals 16 residues. Germline V lookup: CDR1 MNHNS, CDR2 SASEGT.

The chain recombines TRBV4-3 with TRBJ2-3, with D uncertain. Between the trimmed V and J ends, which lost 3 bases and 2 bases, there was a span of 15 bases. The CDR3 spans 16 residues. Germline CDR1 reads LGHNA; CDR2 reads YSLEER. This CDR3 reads CASSQRRPSLTDTQYF. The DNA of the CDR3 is TGCGCCAGCAGCCAGAGGCGCCCCTCCCTCACAGATACGCAGTATTTT.

The CDR3: CASSQVGQVRLNTEAFF. The CDR3 DNA is TGCGCCAGCAGCCAAGTTGGACAGGTTCGGTTGAACACTGAAGCTTTCTTT. The rearrangement links TRBV4-3 to TRBJ1-1; TRBD1 matches at 7 bases. The CDR3 consists of 17 residues. The germline V gene encodes CDR1 LGHNA and CDR2 YSLEER. Trimming cost V 1 base and J 0 bases; bases outside gene matches: 8.

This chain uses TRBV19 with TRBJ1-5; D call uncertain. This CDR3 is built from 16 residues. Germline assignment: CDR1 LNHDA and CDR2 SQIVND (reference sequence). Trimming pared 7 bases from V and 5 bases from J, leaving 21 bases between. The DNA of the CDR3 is TGTGCCAGTACCTGGTTCTCGGGAGCCGGGTATCAGCCCCAGCATTTT. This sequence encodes CASTWFSGAGYQPQHF.

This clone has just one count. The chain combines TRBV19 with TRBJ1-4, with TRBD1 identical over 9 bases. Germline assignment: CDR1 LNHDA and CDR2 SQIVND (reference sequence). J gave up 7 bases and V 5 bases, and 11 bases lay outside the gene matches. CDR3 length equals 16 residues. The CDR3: CASSVLDRGPGEKLFF. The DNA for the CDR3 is TGTGCCAGTAGTGTCCTGGACAGGGGACCTGGTGAAAAACTGTTTTTT.

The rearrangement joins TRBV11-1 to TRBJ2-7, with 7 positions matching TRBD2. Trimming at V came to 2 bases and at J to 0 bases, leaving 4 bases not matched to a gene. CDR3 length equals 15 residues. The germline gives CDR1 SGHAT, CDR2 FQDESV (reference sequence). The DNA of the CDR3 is TGTGCCAGCAGCTTACCCGGGGAGGGCTCCTACGAGCAGTACTTC. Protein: CASSLPGEGSYEQYF.

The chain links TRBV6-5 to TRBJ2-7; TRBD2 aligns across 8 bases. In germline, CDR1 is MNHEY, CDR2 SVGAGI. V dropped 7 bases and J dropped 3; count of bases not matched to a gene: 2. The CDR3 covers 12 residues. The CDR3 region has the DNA TGTGCCAGCACCGGGACTAGCTACGAGCAGTACTTC. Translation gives CASTGTSYEQYF.

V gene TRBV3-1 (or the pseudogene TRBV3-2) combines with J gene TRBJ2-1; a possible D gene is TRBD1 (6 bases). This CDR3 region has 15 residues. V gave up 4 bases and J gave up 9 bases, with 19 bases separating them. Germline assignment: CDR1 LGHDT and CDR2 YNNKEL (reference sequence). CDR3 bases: TGTGCCAGCAGCCCGTTTTGGAACTTAGGGGGTGAGCAGTTCTTC. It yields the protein CASSPFWNLGGEQFF.

In nucleotides, the CDR3 is TGTGCCAGCAGCTTAGGGCAGGGAGGGATGAACACTGAAGCTTTCTTT. Translating gives CASSLGQGGMNTEAFF. This chain uses TRBV7-3 with TRBJ1-1; D may be TRBD1 (5 bases). The germline CDR1 and CDR2 sequences are SGHTA and FQGTGA. The CDR3 totals 16 residues. V lost 2 bases to trimming and J lost 0 bases, with 13 bases between them.

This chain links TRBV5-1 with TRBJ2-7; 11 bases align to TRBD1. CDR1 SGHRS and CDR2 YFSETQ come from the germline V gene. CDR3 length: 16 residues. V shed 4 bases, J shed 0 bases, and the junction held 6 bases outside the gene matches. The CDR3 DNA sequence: TGCGCCAGCAGCACGGGACAGGGGGAGAGCTCCTACGAGCAGTACTTC. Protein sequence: CASSTGQGESSYEQYF.

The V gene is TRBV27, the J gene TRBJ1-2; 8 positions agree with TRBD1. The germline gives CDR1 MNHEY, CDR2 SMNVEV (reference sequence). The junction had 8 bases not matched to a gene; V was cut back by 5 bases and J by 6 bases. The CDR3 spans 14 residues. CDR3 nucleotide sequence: TGTGCCAGCAGTACGTCAGGACAGGGACATGGCTACACCTTC. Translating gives CASSTSGQGHGYTF.

The CDR3 protein is CASSFPTGGGTGELFF. Written as DNA, the CDR3 is TGTGCCAGCAGCTTCCCGACAGGGGGCGGCACCGGGGAGCTGTTTTTT. This sequence joins TRBV7-8 and TRBJ2-2; 10 bases are a match to TRBD1. V lost 3 bases, J lost 4 bases, and 5 bases stayed unmatched. Germline V gene sequence: CDR1 SGHVS, CDR2 FQNEAQ. The CDR3 is made up of 16 amino acids.

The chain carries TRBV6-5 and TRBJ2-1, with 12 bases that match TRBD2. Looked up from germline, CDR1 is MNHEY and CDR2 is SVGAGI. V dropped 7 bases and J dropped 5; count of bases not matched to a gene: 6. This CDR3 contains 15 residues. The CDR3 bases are TGTGCCAGCACCCCTAGCGGGAGGGCTCACAATGAGCAGTTCTTC. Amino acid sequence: CASTPSGRAHNEQFF.

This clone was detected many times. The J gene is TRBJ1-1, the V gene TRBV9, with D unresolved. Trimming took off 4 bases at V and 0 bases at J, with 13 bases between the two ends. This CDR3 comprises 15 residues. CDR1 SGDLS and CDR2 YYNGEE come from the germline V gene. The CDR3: CASSFNPEMNTEAFF. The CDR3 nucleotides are TGTGCCAGCAGCTTTAACCCTGAGATGAACACTGAAGCTTTCTTT.

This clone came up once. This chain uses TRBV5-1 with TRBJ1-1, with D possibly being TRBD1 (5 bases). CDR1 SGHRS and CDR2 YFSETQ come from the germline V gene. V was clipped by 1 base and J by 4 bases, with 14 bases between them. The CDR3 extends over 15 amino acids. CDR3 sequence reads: CASSLNAGLGTEAFF. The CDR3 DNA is TGCGCCAGCAGCTTGAATGCGGGGCTGGGCACTGAAGCTTTCTTT.

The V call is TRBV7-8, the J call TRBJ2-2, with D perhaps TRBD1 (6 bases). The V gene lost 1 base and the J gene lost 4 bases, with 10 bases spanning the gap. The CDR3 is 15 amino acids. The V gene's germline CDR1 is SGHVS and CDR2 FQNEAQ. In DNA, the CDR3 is TGTGCCAGCAGCTTAGTGGGGGCGGTCACCGGGGAGCTGTTTTTT. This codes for CASSLVGAVTGELFF. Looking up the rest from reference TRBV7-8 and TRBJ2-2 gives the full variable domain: GAGVSQSPRYKVAKRGQDVALRCDPISGHVSLFWYQQALGQGPEFLTYFQNEAQLDKSGLPSDRFFAERPEGSVSTLKIQRTQQEDSAVYLCASSLVGAVTGELFFGEGSRLTVL.

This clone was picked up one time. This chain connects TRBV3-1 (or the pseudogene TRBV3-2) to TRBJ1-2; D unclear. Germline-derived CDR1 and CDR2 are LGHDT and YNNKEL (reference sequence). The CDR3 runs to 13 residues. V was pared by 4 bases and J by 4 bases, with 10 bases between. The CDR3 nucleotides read TGTGCCAGCAGCCTCGGGATTAGCTATGGCTACACCTTC. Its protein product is CASSLGISYGYTF.

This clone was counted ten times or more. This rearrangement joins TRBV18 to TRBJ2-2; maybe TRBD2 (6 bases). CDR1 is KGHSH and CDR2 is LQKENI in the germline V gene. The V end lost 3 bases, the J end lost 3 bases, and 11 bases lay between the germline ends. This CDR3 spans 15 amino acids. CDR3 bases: TGTGCCAGCTCACCCGGGACTTACGACACCGGGGAGCTGTTTTTT. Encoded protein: CASSPGTYDTGELFF.

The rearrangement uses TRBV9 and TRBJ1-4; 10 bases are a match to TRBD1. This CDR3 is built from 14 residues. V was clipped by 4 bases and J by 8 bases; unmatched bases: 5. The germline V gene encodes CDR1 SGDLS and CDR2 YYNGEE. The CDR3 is CASSMTGGREKLFF. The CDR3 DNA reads TGTGCCAGCAGCATGACAGGGGGCCGCGAAAAACTGTTTTTT.

CDR3 coding DNA: TGCGCCAGCAGATCTGGGACATCGAACACTGAAGCTTTCTTT. It is translated as CASRSGTSNTEAFF. The chain combines TRBV5-1 with TRBJ1-1, with a tentative D call TRBD1 (6 bases). The germline V and J ends were trimmed by 5 bases and 1 base, with 12 bases remaining between them. Germline assignment: CDR1 SGHRS and CDR2 YFSETQ. The CDR3 is made up of 14 amino acids.

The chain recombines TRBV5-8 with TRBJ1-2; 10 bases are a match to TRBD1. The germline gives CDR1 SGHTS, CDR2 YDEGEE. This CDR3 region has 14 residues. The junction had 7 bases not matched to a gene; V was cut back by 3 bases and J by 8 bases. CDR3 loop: CASSSEGQGRGYTF. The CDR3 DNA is TGTGCCAGCAGCTCCGAGGGACAGGGGCGAGGCTACACCTTC.

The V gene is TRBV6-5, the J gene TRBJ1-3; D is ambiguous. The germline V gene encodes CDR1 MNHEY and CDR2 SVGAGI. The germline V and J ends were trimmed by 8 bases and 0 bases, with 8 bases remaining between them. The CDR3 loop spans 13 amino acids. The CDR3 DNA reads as TGTGCCAGCGGGCAGAACTCTGGAAACACCATATATTTT. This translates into CASGQNSGNTIYF.

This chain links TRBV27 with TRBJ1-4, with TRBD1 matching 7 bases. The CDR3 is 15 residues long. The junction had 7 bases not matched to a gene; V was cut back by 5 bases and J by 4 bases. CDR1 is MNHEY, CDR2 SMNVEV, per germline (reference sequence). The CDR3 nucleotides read TGTGCCAGCAGTCCCTCCGGACAGGTTAATGAAAAACTGTTTTTT. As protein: CASSPSGQVNEKLFF.

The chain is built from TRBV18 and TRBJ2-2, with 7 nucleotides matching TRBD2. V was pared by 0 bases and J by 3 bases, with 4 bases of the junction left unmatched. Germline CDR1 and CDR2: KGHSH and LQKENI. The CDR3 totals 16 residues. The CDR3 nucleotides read TGTGCCAGCTCACCACCGGGCGGGAGAGACACCGGGGAGCTGTTTTTT. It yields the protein CASSPPGGRDTGELFF.

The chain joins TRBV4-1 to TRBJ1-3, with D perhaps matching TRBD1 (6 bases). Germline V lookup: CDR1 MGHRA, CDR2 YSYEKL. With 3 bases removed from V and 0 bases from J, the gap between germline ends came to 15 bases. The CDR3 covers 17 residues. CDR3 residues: CASSQGFGQLSGNTIYF. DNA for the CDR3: TGCGCCAGCAGCCAGGGATTCGGACAGCTCTCTGGAAACACCATATATTTT.